This T cell receptor (beta chain) was obtained from a study of T cell responses to AZD1222 COVID-19 vaccine (dated by TCRdb to 2020 to 2022). At the level of the whole study: AZD1222 recipients given second doses at about 4 weeks or at about 12 weeks were pooled, since spike-specific TCR depth and breadth were not found to differ between the two schedules. A total of 233 trial participants underwent TCR sequencing, of whom roughly 210 had received two doses of AZD1222 and around 26 had received two doses of the MenACWY control vaccine. Enrollment into the trials was organized by age into subgroups of 18-55, 56-69 and 70-plus years, and those subgroups contained roughly 150, 30 and 60 TCR-sequenced participants, respectively. The investigation overall reported the following: Reportedly, almost half of the unique spike-specific TCRs recognized epitopes lying outside the regions that are mutated in the B.1.351 and B.1.1.7 variants. Spike-specific TCR breadth and depth rose significantly after two AZD1222 doses compared with day 0 and with MenACWY recipients. The 56-69-year group was small, and its depth increase did not reach significance, likely because of low power. Because no day 14 peak-response samples were available, the repertoires could be characterized only after the peak T cell response. The vaccine-associated CD4 TCRs covered the entire spike protein, and the dominant responses fell in regions 160-218 and 743-854. Conclusions about previously exposed vaccinees are limited, since just five or six AZD1222 recipients were seropositive for SARS-CoV-2 at baseline. Participants were mostly white British, with more females than males. The authors suggested clonal diversity may have been underestimated.

The CDR3 regions of human TCRbeta chains were subjected to immunosequencing. Turning to the authors' computational methods: TCRs in the repertoires were compared against a reference library of SARS-CoV-2-specific TCRs that had been generated with the MIRA antigen-specificity platform. Breadth meant the fraction of unique TCRs that were SARS-CoV-2-associated, whereas depth meant the fraction of total T cells that were SARS-CoV-2-associated. Using the MIRA data, each spike-specific TCR was assigned both to the spike region to which the TCR was reactive and to a CD4 or CD8 class. Log10-transformed breadth and depth values were compared by one-way ANOVA with Sidak's multiple comparisons tests. TCRdb took this table from immuneACCESS and kept in-frame rearrangements with V and J called. Such tables lack part of the clones; where checked against another copy, unresolved V genes explain under half of the gap, and the rest is unexplained. That table supplies the V and J calls and clone size; D and trimming were determined from the DNA. Present in this sample are 100,000 to 120,000 clones, nearly 90% of which were seen just once. Of the sample, around 3% falls within the top ten clones.

The time point label, read with the paper, signifies: baseline before first vaccination. Vaccinee samples came from UK trials COV001 and COV002, including a single-blind randomized controlled phase 2/3 trial of AZD1222 (ChAdOx1 nCoV-19) in healthy adults. For TCRbeta chain sequencing, PBMC samples were collected from trial participants at day 0 and at day 28 after the second dose. Worth noting for this clone: This receptor's antigen is unknown. Within one base of it there is no much larger clone, and no base qualities were kept.

The germline V gene gives CDR1 as MDHEN and CDR2 as SYDVKM. The CDR3 sequence holds 16 residues, the cysteine and phenylalanine included. The sequence is cut down to CDR3 DNA, 48 bases in frame from base 1. Ends trimmed: V by 6 bases, J by 4 bases; bases unmatched to a gene: 12. The receptor's source is an adult in good health. The sequences come from peripheral blood, collected on day 0 of AZD1222 vaccination. The sequence is built from TRBV28 and TRBJ2-3; 8 central nucleotides agree with TRBD2. In nucleotide form, the sequence is TGTGCCAGCAGCCTAGAAACCGGGACTAGGGCAGATACGCAGTATTTT. This is translated as CASSLETGTRADTQYF.